Below are 18 T cell receptor beta chains sequenced from a single sample in a study of neoadjuvant anti-PD-1 for oral cavity cancer. Generated by immunoSEQ multiplex PCR, the TCRdb table keeps only in-frame clones and is missing some. The repertoire includes over 13,000 clones, roughly 73% of them detected once, and 2.8% sits in the top ten. Time point denoted: after neoadjuvant nivolumab, at surgical resection. Source: PBMCs, taken after nivolumab (anti-PD-1) treatment. All receptors derive from a person between 35 and 79 years old with oral cavity squamous cell carcinoma.

This clone was recorded once. V gene TRBV27 combines with J gene TRBJ1-5; D is uncertain. The V gene's germline CDR1 is MNHEY and CDR2 SMNVEV (reference sequence). V was pared by 6 bases and J by 9 bases, with 12 bases between. The CDR3 loop spans 12 amino acids. CDR3 nucleotides: TGTGCCAGCAGGGACCCCGTGGGGCCCCAGCATTTT. Translating gives CASRDPVGPQHF.

CDR3 in DNA: TGTGCCAGCAAACAGGGGTACCAAGAGACCCAGTACTTC. Its translation is CASKQGYQETQYF. The rearrangement links TRBV25-1 to TRBJ2-5, with 7 bases that match TRBD1. Trimming removed 7 bases from V and 0 bases from J; junction bases left unmatched: 2. The CDR3 is 13 amino acids. The germline CDR1 and CDR2 sequences are MGHDK and SYGVNS.

This rearrangement joins TRBV6-1 to TRBJ2-5; TRBD2 aligns across 8 bases. This CDR3 is built from 14 residues. V was pared by 4 bases and J by 5 bases, with 6 bases of the junction left unmatched. Germline V gene data show CDR1 as MNHNS and CDR2 as SASEGT. CDR3 loop: CASSASGGWETQYF. The CDR3 nucleotides are TGTGCCAGCAGTGCCAGCGGGGGTTGGGAGACCCAGTACTTC.

This rearrangement joins TRBV19 to TRBJ2-3; 8 bases map to TRBD2. This CDR3 has 16 amino acids. Trimming took 6 bases from V and 2 from J; bases not matched to a gene: 10. The germline gives CDR1 LNHDA, CDR2 SQIVND (reference sequence). DNA for the CDR3: TGTGCCAGTAGAGCGGCGGGGACTAGAGTCACAGATACGCAGTATTTT. It specifies CASRAAGTRVTDTQYF.

The chain joins TRBV6-5 to TRBJ2-1, with a weak D call TRBD2 (6 bases). The CDR3 contains 12 residues. The germline CDR1 and CDR2 sequences are MNHEY and SVGAGI. V was clipped by 2 bases and J by 9 bases, with 8 bases between them. The CDR3 DNA reads as TGTGCCAGCAGTTACCTTAGCGGTGAGCAGTTCTTC. Residues: CASSYLSGEQFF.

This clone has only a few counts. The chain carries TRBV7-6 and TRBJ2-7; D is unresolved. Germline V gives CDR1 SGHVS, CDR2 FNYEAQ. There are 14 residues in the CDR3. Trimming shortened V by 5 bases and J by 2 bases, and 13 bases separated the two germline ends. As DNA, the CDR3 is TGTGCCAGCAGCGCCAGGACCGACCCCTACGAGCAGTACTTC. Its translation is CASSARTDPYEQYF.

The V and J genes are TRBV6-4 and TRBJ2-4, with 7 bases aligning to TRBD2. The germline V gene has CDR1 MRHNA and CDR2 SNTAGT. With V trimmed by 9 bases and J by 0 bases, 17 bases remained unmatched. This CDR3 has 18 residues. The CDR3 DNA sequence: TGTGCCAGAACTAGCGAGGCGGCGGCACTACTAGCCAAAAACATTCAGTACTTC. Translated: CARTSEAAALLAKNIQYF.

The chain combines TRBV7-9 with TRBJ1-4, with TRBD1 identical over 10 bases. Losses at the gene ends were 1 base for V and 8 bases for J; bases not matched to a gene: 4. The CDR3 has 15 amino acids. Per the germline V gene, CDR1 is SEHNR and CDR2 is FQNEAQ (reference sequence). The CDR3: CASSLGQGAPEKLFF. The CDR3 DNA reads TGTGCCAGCAGCTTAGGACAGGGGGCACCAGAAAAACTGTTTTTT.

V is TRBV5-1 and J is TRBJ2-1; D might be TRBD2 (5 bases). The CDR3 has 15 residues. Germline-derived CDR1 and CDR2 are SGHRS and YFSETQ. Trimming took 3 bases from V and 2 from J, leaving 12 bases between them. The CDR3 is CASSSNLGAYNEQFF. Here the CDR3 DNA reads TGCGCCAGCAGCTCCAACCTCGGGGCCTACAATGAGCAGTTCTTC.

This sequence joins TRBV14 and TRBJ1-3; D might be TRBD1 (5 bases). Germline CDR1 is SGHDN and CDR2 is FVKESK. The CDR3 covers 17 residues. V lost 5 bases, J lost 0 bases, and 17 bases lay in between. Here the CDR3 reads CASSSRQTAYSGNTIYF. CDR3 DNA sequence: TGTGCCAGCAGCTCACGACAGACCGCGTACTCTGGAAACACCATATATTTT.

This clone occurred once. This chain links TRBV29-1 with TRBJ2-4, with TRBD1 identical over 11 bases. Looked up from germline, CDR1 is SQVTM and CDR2 is ANQGSEA. The length of the CDR3 is 15 residues. J was trimmed by 10 bases and V by 0 bases; bases with no gene match: 8. CDR3 nucleotide sequence: TGCAGCGTTGAAGACCAGGACAGGGGGCGAGGGATTCAGTACTTC. Protein sequence: CSVEDQDRGRGIQYF.

This clone appeared a few times. The J gene is TRBJ2-3, the V gene TRBV5-1; a possible D gene is TRBD2 (6 bases). CDR3 length: 16 residues. CDR1 is SGHRS and CDR2 is YFSETQ in the germline V gene. V lost 0 bases and J lost 2, with 13 bases in between. The CDR3 region has the DNA TGCGCCAGCAGCTTGGGGCGCGGGGATCACACAGATACGCAGTATTTT. Translation gives CASSLGRGDHTDTQYF.

This chain links TRBV6-5 with TRBJ2-1, with 9 bases matching TRBD2. V lost 6 bases to trimming and J lost 7 bases; unmatched junction nucleotides: 10. This CDR3 comprises 15 residues. The germline CDR1 and CDR2 sequences are MNHEY and SVGAGI. CDR3 residues: CASRFGSGRTNEQFF. CDR3 bases: TGTGCCAGCAGATTCGGCAGCGGGAGGACGAATGAGCAGTTCTTC.

This sequence joins TRBV19 and TRBJ2-7, with 9 positions matching TRBD1. From germline, CDR1 is LNHDA and CDR2 SQIVND (reference sequence). Losses at the gene ends were 6 bases for V and 3 bases for J; bases not matched to a gene: 6. There are 14 residues in the CDR3. This CDR3 reads CASSPTGGRYEQYF. The CDR3 DNA sequence: TGTGCCAGTAGCCCGACAGGGGGACGCTACGAGCAGTACTTC.

J is TRBJ1-1 and V is TRBV30; D may be TRBD1 (5 bases). This CDR3 comprises 11 residues. CDR1 is GTSNPN and CDR2 is SVGIG in the germline V gene (reference sequence). The V end was cut by 8 bases, the J end by 4 bases, with 11 bases between. The DNA of the CDR3 is TGTGCCAGTTCAAGGGGCACTGAAGCTTTCTTT. Protein product: CASSRGTEAFF.

The CDR3 DNA follows: TGTGCCAGCAGTATAAGGGCGGACATTGAAAAACTGTTTTTT. Translating gives CASSIRADIEKLFF. This rearrangement joins TRBV28 to TRBJ1-4; maybe TRBD1 (5 bases). The CDR3 has 14 residues. V was cut by 5 bases and J by 7 bases, with 14 bases left in between. The germline V gene encodes CDR1 MDHEN and CDR2 SYDVKM.

The chain joins TRBV12-5 to TRBJ2-3, with TRBD1 identical over 11 bases. V was clipped by 7 bases and J by 7 bases; unmatched bases: 7. CDR3 size: 14 residues. Per germline, CDR1 LGHNT and CDR2 FRNRAP. CDR3 loop: CASASGQGENTQYF. Here the CDR3 DNA reads TGTGCTAGTGCCTCGGGACAGGGGGAAAATACGCAGTATTTT.

This chain joins TRBV11-3 and TRBJ2-7, with 7 nucleotides matching TRBD2. Germline V gene data show CDR1 as SGHNT and CDR2 as YENEEA. The CDR3 totals 15 residues. V gave up 7 bases and J gave up 4 bases; unmatched junction bases: 13. This chain's CDR3 is CASTLSGKSGYEQYF. The CDR3 DNA follows: TGTGCCAGCACCCTAAGCGGGAAGAGTGGGTACGAGCAGTACTTC.